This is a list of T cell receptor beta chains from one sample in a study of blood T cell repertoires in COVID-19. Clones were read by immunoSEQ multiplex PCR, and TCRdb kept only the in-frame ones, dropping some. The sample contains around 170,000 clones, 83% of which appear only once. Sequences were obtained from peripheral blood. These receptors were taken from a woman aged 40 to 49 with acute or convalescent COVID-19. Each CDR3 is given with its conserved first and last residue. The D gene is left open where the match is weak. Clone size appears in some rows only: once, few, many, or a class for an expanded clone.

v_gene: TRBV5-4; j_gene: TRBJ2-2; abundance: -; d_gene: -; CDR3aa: CASRDGGLGPSIGAGELFF; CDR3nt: TGTGCCAGCAGGGATGGAGGTCTAGGACCTTCAATCGGAGCCGGGGAGCTGTTTTTT
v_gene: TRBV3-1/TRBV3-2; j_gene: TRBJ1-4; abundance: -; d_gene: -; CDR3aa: CASSQGSWGDLFF; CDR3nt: TGTGCCAGCAGCCAAGGATCTTGGGGGGATCTGTTTTTT
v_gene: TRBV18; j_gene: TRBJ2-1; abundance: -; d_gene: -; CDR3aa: CASSPVAGSNEQFF; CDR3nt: TGTGCCAGCTCACCAGTGGCGGGATCCAATGAGCAGTTCTTC
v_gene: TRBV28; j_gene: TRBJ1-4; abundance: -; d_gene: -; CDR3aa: CASGGAANEKLFF; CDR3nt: TGTGCCAGCGGAGGGGCAGCAAATGAAAAACTGTTTTTT
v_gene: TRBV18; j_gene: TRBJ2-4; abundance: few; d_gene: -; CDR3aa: CASRETGKNIQYF; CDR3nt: TGTGCCAGCCGTGAAACGGGGAAAAACATTCAGTACTTC
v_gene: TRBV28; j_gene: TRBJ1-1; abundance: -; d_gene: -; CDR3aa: CASSLSGGIYTEAFF; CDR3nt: TGTGCCAGCAGTTTAAGTGGGGGGATATACACTGAAGCTTTCTTT
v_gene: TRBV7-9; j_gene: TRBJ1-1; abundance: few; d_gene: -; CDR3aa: CASSLQTAEAFF; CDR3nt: TGTGCCAGCAGCTTACAGACAGCAGAAGCTTTCTTT
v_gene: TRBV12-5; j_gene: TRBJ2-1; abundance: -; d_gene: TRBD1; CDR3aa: CASGLGDRVYNEQFF; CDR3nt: TGTGCTAGTGGTTTGGGGGACAGAGTGTACAATGAGCAGTTCTTC
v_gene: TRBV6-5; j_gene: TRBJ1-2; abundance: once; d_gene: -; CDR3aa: CASSTSGSGYGYTF; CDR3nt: TGTGCCAGCAGCACGTCGGGTTCCGGCTATGGCTACACCTTC
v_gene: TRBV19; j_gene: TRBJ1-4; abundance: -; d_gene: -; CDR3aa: CASSIDYWTRDEKLFF; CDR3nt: TGTGCCAGTAGTATAGATTATTGGACAAGGGATGAAAAACTGTTTTTT
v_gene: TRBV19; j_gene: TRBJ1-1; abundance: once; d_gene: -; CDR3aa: CASSIRGNTEAFF; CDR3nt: TGTGCCAGTAGTATTCGCGGGAACACTGAAGCTTTCTTT
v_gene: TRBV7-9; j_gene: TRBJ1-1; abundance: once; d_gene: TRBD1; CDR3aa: CASSLTGVAFGAFF; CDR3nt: TGTGCCAGCAGCTTAACAGGGGTTGCATTTGGAGCTTTCTTT
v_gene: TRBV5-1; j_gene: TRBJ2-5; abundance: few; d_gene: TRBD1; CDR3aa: CASSLDPSTGQETQYF; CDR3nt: TGCGCCAGCAGCTTGGACCCTTCGACAGGGCAAGAGACCCAGTACTTC
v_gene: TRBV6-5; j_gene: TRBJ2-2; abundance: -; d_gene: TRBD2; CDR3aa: CASSSLSGRATGELFF; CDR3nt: TGTGCCAGCAGTTCCCTAAGCGGGAGGGCCACCGGGGAGCTGTTTTTT
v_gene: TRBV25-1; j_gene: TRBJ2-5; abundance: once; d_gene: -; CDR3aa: CASRSVVETQYF; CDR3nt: TGTGCCAGCAGATCGGTGGTAGAGACCCAGTACTTC
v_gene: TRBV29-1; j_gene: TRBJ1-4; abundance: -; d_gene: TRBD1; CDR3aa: CSVLTGGDEKLFF; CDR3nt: TGCAGCGTTCTGACAGGGGGCGACGAAAAACTGTTTTTT
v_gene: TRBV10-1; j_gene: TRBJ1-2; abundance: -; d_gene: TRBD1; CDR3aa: CASSDRDRSYGYTF; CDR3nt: TGCGCCAGCAGTGACCGGGACAGAAGCTATGGCTACACCTTC
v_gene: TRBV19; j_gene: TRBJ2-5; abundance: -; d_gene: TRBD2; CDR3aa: CASSIRGLAGGLQETQYF; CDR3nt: TGTGCCAGTAGTATAAGGGGACTAGCGGGGGGGCTCCAAGAGACCCAGTACTTC
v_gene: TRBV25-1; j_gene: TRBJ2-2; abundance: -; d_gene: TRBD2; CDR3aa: CASSGGLSINTGELFF; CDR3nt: TGTGCCAGCTCGGGGGGGCTTTCGATAAACACCGGGGAGCTGTTTTTT
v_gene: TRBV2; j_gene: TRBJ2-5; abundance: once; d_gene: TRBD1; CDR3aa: CASSPQGETQYF; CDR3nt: TGTGCCAGCAGTCCACAGGGGGAGACCCAGTACTTC
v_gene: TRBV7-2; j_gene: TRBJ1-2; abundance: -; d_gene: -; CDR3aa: CASSLSRESGYTF; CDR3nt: TGTGCCAGCAGCTTATCTCGGGAATCGGGCTACACCTTC
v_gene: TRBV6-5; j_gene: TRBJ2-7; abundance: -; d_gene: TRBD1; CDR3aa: CASSYGGTGDRYEQYF; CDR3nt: TGTGCCAGCAGTTACGGGGGGACAGGGGATCGGTACGAGCAGTACTTC
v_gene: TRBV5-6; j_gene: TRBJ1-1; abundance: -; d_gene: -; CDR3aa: CASSFQGRFAFF; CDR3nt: TGTGCCAGCAGCTTCCAGGGCAGGTTTGCTTTCTTT
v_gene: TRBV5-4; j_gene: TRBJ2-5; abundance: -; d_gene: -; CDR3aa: CASSLRLGGQETQYF; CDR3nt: TGTGCCAGCAGCTTGCGCCTTGGAGGGCAAGAGACCCAGTACTTC
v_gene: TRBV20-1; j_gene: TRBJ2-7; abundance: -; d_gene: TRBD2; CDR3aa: CSASGLAGTYEQYF; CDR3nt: TGCAGTGCTAGTGGACTAGCGGGAACCTACGAGCAGTACTTC
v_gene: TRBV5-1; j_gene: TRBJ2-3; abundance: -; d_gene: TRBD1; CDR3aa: CASSLGTGGTDTQYF; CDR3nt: TGCGCCAGCAGCTTGGGGACAGGGGGCACAGATACGCAGTATTTT
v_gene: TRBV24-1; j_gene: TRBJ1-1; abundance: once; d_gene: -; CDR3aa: CATMAGGKDTEAFF; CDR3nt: TGTGCCACCATGGCGGGAGGGAAGGACACTGAAGCTTTCTTT
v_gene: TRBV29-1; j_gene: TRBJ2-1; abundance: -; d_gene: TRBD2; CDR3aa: CSVISGRGLNEQFF; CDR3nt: TGCAGCGTTATTAGCGGGAGGGGGTTGAATGAGCAGTTCTTC
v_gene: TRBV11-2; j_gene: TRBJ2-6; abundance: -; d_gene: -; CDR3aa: CASSSLGIGANVLTF; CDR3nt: TGTGCCAGCAGCTCCCTCGGGATTGGGGCCAACGTCCTGACTTTC
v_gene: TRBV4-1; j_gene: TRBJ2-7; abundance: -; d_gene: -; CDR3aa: CASSQVGQSYEQYF; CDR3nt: TGCGCCAGCAGCCAAGTCGGACAGAGCTACGAGCAGTACTTC
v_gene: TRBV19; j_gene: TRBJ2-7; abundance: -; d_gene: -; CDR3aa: CASTGDTYEQYF; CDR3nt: TGTGCCAGTACAGGCGACACCTACGAGCAGTACTTC
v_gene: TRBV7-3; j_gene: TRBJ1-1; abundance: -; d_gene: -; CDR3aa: CASSLMPSDTEAFF; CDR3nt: TGTGCCAGCAGCTTAATGCCCTCAGACACTGAAGCTTTCTTT
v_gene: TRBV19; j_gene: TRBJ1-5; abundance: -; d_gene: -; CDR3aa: CASSFLPRGGGNQPQHF; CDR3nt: TGTGCCAGTAGTTTCCTCCCCCGAGGAGGGGGCAATCAGCCCCAGCATTTT
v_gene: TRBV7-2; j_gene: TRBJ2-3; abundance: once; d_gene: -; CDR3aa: CASTPRGSGDTDTQYF; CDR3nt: TGTGCCAGCACCCCCCGGGGGAGCGGCGACACAGATACGCAGTATTTT
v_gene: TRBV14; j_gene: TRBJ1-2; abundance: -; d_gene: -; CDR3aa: CASSQTSGLPLYGYTF; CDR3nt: TGTGCCAGCAGCCAAACTTCAGGGTTGCCCCTATATGGCTACACCTTC
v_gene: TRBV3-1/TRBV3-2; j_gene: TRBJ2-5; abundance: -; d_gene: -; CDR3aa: CASSPRTGRAGVLETQYF; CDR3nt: TGTGCCAGCAGCCCACGGACAGGGCGGGCGGGAGTTTTGGAGACCCAGTACTTC
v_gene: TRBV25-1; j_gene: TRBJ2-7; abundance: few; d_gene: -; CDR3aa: CASSAQSQGEQYF; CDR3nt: TGTGCCAGCAGTGCACAATCGCAGGGCGAGCAGTACTTC
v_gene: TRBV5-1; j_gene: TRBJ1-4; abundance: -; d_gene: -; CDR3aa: CASSLAVENEKLFF; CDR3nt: TGCGCCAGCAGCTTGGCGGTCGAGAATGAAAAACTGTTTTTT
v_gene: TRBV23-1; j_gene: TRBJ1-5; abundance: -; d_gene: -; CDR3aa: CASSPAGISNQPQHF; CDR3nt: TGCGCCAGCAGTCCAGCGGGGATCAGCAATCAGCCCCAGCATTTT
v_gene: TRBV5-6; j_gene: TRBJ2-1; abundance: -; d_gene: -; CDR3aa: CASSLTGTYNEQFF; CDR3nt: TGTGCCAGCAGCTTGACCGGGACCTACAATGAGCAGTTCTTC